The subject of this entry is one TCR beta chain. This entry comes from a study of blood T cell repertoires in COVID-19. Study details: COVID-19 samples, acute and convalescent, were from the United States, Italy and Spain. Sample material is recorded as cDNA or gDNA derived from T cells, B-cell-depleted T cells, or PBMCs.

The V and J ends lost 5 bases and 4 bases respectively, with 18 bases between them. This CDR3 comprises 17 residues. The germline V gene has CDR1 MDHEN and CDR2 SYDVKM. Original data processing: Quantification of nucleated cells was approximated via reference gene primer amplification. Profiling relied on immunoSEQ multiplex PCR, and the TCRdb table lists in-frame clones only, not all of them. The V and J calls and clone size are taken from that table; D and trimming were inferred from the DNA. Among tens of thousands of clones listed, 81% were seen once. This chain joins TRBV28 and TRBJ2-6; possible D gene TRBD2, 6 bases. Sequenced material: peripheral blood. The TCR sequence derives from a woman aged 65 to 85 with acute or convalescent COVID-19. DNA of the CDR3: TGTGCCAGCAGTCCCGGAGGGAGGACGGACGGGGCCAACGTCCTGACTTTC. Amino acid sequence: CASSPGGRTDGANVLTF.